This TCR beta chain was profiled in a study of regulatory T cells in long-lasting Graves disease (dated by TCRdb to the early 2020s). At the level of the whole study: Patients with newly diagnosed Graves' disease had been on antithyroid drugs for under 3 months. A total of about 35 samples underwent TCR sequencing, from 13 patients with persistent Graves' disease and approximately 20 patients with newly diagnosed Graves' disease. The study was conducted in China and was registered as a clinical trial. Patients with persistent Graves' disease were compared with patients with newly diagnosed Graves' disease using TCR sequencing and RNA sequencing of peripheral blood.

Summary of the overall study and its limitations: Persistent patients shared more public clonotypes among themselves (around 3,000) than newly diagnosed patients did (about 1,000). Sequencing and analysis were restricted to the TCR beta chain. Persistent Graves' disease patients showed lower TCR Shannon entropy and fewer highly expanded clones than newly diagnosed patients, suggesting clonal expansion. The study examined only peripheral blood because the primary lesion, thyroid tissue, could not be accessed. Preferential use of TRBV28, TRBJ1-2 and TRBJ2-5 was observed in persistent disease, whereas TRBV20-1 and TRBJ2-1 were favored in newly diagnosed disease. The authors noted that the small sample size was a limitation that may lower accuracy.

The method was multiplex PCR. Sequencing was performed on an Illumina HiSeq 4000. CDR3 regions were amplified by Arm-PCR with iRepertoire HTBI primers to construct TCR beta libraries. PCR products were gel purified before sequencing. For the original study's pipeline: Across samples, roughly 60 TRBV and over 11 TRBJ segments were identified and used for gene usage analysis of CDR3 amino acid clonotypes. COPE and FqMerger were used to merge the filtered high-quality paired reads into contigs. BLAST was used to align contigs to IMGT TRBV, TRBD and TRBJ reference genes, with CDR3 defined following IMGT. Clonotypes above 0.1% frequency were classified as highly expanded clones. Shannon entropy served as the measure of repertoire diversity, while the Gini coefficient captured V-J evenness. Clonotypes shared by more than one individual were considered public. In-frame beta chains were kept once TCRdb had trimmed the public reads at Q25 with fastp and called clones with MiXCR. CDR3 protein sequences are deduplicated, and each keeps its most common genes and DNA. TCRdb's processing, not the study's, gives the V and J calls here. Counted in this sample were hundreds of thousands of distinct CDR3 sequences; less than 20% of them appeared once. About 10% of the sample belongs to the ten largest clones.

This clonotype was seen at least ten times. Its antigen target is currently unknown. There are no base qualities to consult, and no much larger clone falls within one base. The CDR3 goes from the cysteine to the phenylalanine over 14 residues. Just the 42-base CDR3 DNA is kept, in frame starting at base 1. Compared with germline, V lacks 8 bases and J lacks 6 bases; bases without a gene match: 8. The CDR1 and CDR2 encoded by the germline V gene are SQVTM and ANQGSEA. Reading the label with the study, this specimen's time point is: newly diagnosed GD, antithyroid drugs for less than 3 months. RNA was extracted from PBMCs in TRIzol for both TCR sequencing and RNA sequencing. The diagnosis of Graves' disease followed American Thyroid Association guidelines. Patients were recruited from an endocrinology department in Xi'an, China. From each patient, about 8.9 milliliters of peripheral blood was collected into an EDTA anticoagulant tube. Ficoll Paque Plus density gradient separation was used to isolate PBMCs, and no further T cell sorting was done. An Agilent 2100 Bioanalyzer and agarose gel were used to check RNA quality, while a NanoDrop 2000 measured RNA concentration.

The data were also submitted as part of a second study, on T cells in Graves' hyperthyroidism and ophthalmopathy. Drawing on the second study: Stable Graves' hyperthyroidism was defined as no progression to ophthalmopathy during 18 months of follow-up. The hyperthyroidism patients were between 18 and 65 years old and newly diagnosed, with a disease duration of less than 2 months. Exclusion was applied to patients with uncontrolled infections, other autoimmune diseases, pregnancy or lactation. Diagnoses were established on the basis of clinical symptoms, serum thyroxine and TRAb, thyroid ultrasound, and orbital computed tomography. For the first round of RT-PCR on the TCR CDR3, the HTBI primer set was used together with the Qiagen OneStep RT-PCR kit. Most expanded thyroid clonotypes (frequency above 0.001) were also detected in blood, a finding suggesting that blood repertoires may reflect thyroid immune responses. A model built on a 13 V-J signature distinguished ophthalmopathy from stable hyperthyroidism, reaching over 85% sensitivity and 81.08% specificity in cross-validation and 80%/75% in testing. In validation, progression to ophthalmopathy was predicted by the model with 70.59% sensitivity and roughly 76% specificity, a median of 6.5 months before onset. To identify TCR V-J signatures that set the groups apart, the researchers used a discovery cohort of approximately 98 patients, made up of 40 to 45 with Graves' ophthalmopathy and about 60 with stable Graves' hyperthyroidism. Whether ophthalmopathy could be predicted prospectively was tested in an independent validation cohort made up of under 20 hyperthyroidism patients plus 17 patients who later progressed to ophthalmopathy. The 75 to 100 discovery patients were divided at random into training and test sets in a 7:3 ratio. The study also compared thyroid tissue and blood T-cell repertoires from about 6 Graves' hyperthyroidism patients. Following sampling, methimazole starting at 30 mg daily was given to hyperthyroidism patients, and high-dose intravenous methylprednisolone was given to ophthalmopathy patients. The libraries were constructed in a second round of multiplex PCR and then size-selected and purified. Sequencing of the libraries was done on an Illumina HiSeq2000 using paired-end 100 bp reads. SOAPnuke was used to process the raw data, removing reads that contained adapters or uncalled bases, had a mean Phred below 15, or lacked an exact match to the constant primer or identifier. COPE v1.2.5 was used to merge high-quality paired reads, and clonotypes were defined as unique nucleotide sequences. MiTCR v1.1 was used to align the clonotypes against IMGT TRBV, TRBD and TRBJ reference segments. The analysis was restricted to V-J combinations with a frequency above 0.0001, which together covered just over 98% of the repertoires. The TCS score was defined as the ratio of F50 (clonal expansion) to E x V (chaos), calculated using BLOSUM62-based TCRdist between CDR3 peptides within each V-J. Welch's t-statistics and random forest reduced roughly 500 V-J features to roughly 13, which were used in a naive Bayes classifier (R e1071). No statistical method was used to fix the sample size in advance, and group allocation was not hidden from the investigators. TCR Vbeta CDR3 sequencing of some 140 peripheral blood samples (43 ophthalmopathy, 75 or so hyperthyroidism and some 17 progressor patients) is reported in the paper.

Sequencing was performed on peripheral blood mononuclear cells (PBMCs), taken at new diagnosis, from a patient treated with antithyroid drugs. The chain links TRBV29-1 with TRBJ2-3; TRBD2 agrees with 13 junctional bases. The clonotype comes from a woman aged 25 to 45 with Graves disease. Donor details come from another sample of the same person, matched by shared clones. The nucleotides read TGCAGCTGTTGGACTAGCGGGAGATCGGATACGCAGTATTTT. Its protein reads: CSCWTSGRSDTQYF.